These 5 T cell receptor beta chains were sequenced from one sample in a study of CD8 T cells in Susac syndrome. cDNA came from around 0.54 to 1 ug RNA primed by random hexamers. One entry per CDR3 protein results from TCRdb running MiXCR on the immunoSEQ multiplex PCR reads. The sample shows around 270,000 distinct CDR3 sequences, approximately 89% of them seen only once. The sequencing sample was made of CD8+ T cells from PBMCs. Every receptor here comes from a human donor with multiple sclerosis.

The chain joins TRBV20-1 to TRBJ2-7; perhaps TRBD1 as D (6 bases). Germline-derived CDR1 and CDR2 are DFQATT and SNEGSKA (reference sequence). CDR3 length: 14 amino acids. V was pared by 0 bases and J by 2 bases, with 11 bases between. The CDR3 reads CSARDRQVAYEQYF. The CDR3 nucleotides read TGCAGTGCTAGAGATAGACAGGTAGCCTACGAGCAGTACTTC.

This clonotype was counted a few times. V and J are TRBV7-4 and TRBJ2-5; D unresolved. The CDR3 spans 16 residues. Between the trimmed V and J ends, which lost 4 bases and 0 bases, there was a span of 15 bases. Germline lookup yields CDR1 SGHVT and CDR2 SQSDAQ. The CDR3 DNA reads as TGTGCCAGCAGCTCACAGACGGAAAGGAACCAAGAGACCCAGTACTTC. This sequence encodes CASSSQTERNQETQYF.

The chain is built from TRBV9 and TRBJ2-7, with a tentative D call TRBD2 (6 bases). The CDR3 is 14 amino acids. Germline CDR1 reads SGDLS; CDR2 reads YYNGEE. Trimming pared 0 bases from V and 5 bases from J, leaving 12 bases between. The CDR3 sequence is CASSVDGTDNEQYF. The CDR3 nucleotides read TGTGCCAGCAGCGTAGACGGGACTGACAACGAGCAGTACTTC.

This chain joins TRBV7-9 and TRBJ2-2, with 8 bases fitting TRBD2. Per the germline V gene, CDR1 is SEHNR and CDR2 is FQNEAQ (reference sequence). Trimming cost V 4 bases and J 6 bases; bases outside gene matches: 7. The CDR3 is 15 residues long. CDR3 nucleotides: TGTGCCAGCAGCTCGGGACTAGTTGGGTCCGGGGAGCTGTTTTTT. Protein: CASSSGLVGSGELFF.

The CDR3 DNA reads TGTGCCTGGAGCGGACAGGGGGTCACCTACGAGCAGTACTTC. Protein sequence: CAWSGQGVTYEQYF. The rearrangement joins TRBV30 to TRBJ2-7; 10 bases match TRBD1. After removal of 3 bases from V and 2 bases from J, the junction contained 4 bases not matched to a gene. CDR1 is GTSNPN and CDR2 is SVGIG in the germline V gene (reference sequence). The CDR3 extends over 14 amino acids.